Following are 13 T cell receptor beta chains from one sample sequenced in a study of cytomegalovirus exposure and HLA in healthy donors. Primers for the PCR totalled 60 Vbeta and 13 Jbeta. Data came from immunoSEQ multiplex PCR; TCRdb stores just in-frame clones and leaves some out. Of under 150,000 clones in the sample, 75% to 85% were seen once. Sequenced: PBMCs. These receptor sequences come from a man aged 30 to 45 in good health and CMV-seronegative.

This chain connects TRBV29-1 to TRBJ2-5; D is unresolved. Germline CDR1 SQVTM, CDR2 ANQGSEA. Trimming shortened V by 4 bases and J by 11 bases, and 14 bases separated the two germline ends. This CDR3 has 11 residues. The CDR3 DNA reads TGCAGCGTTGCCGAAAGAGGTGAGCAGTACTTC. This encodes CSVAERGEQYF.

V and J are TRBV11-2 and TRBJ2-7; 9 bases agree with TRBD2. Germline CDR1 reads SGHAT; CDR2 reads FQNNGV. The CDR3 length is 17 residues. V lost 2 bases and J lost 7; bases outside the gene matches: 15. Here the CDR3 reads CASSLTFGGRDKGEQYF. CDR3 coding DNA: TGTGCCAGCAGCTTAACGTTTGGCGGGAGGGATAAGGGAGAGCAGTACTTC.

The chain uses TRBV7-7 and TRBJ2-7; 7 nucleotides agree with TRBD1. Trimming cost V 6 bases and J 3 bases; bases outside gene matches: 11. This CDR3 region has 15 residues. Germline V gives CDR1 SSHAT, CDR2 FNYEAQ (reference sequence). As DNA, the CDR3 is TGTGCCAGCAGGTTGAACCCGGGACAGTGCTACGAGCAGTACTTC. Protein product: CASRLNPGQCYEQYF.

The rearrangement uses TRBV6-6 and TRBJ1-2; 10 positions match TRBD1. V gave up 6 bases and J gave up 8 bases; unmatched junction bases: 12. This CDR3 region has 15 residues. Germline assignment: CDR1 MNHNY and CDR2 SVGAGI (reference sequence). CDR3 region: CASSPSSGTGVGYTF. The CDR3 nucleotides are TGTGCCAGCAGCCCCAGTTCTGGGACAGGGGTAGGCTACACCTTC.

The rearrangement uses TRBV27 and TRBJ1-5; D not resolved. In germline, CDR1 is MNHEY, CDR2 SMNVEV (reference sequence). Trimming pared 2 bases from V and 4 bases from J, leaving 9 bases between. The CDR3 loop spans 14 amino acids. Here the CDR3 reads CASSLSTENQPQHF. Here the CDR3 DNA reads TGTGCCAGCAGTTTAAGTACCGAGAATCAGCCCCAGCATTTT.

V and J are TRBV19 and TRBJ2-2, with 11 nucleotides matching TRBD1. CDR1 and CDR2 from the germline V gene are LNHDA and SQIVND (reference sequence). Trimming took 3 bases from V and 4 from J; bases not matched to a gene: 4. This CDR3 has 16 residues. As DNA, the CDR3 is TGTGCCAGTAGTATTCTAGGGACAGGGGGCACCGGGGAGCTGTTTTTT. This gives the protein CASSILGTGGTGELFF.

The genes are TRBV28 and TRBJ2-7; the match to TRBD2 covers 14 bases. The CDR3 has 16 amino acids. Germline CDR1 and CDR2: MDHEN and SYDVKM. The V and J ends lost 5 bases and 7 bases, in that order; junction bases with no gene match: 10. The CDR3: CASSLIGTSGSWEQYF. The CDR3 nucleotides are TGTGCCAGCAGTCTTATAGGGACTAGCGGGAGTTGGGAGCAGTACTTC. Variable domain in full (rest from reference TRBV28 and TRBJ2-7): DVKVTQSSRYLVKRTGEKVFLECVQDMDHENMFWYRQDPGLGLRLIYFSYDVKMKEKGDIPEGYSVSREKKERFSLILESASTNQTSMYLCASSLIGTSGSWEQYFGPGTRLTVT.

This clone was counted between two and nine times. The chain recombines TRBV19 with TRBJ2-2; 8 bases fit TRBD2. The CDR3 contains 14 residues. V shed 7 bases and J 7 bases; nucleotides not matched to a gene: 8. In germline, CDR1 is LNHDA, CDR2 SQIVND (reference sequence). This CDR3 is CASIQRENVGELFF. The CDR3 DNA sequence: TGTGCCAGTATCCAGCGGGAGAATGTCGGGGAGCTGTTTTTT.

For this clone: At one boundary the junction diverges from the germline segment, which might be a read error. V usage is TRBV6-4 and J usage is TRBJ1-2; D gene uncertain. The CDR3 consists of 15 residues. Germline values: CDR1 MRHNA, CDR2 SNTAGT. CDR3 region: CASSVEEGAESGYPF. Here the CDR3 DNA reads TGTGCCAGCAGTGTTGAGGAGGGCGCGGAGTCTGGCTACCCCTTC.

The chain's CDR3 is CASSQEPGGQTDTQYF. The CDR3 region has the DNA TGTGCCAGCAGCCAAGAGCCGGGAGGCCAAACAGATACGCAGTATTTT. The V call is TRBV4-2, the J call TRBJ2-3; TRBD2 matches 7 bases. The V gene end was trimmed by 0 bases and the J gene end by 3 bases; junction bases not matched to a gene: 6. Germline assignment: CDR1 LGHNA and CDR2 YNFKEQ. This CDR3 spans 16 amino acids.

The J gene is TRBJ2-2, the V gene TRBV4-3; the D gene is possibly TRBD1 (7 bases). The CDR3 extends over 18 amino acids. Between the trimmed V and J ends, which lost 1 base and 2 bases, there was a span of 17 bases. Germline V gene lookup returns CDR1 LGHNA and CDR2 YSLEER. The CDR3 protein is CASSQVPGGTVNTGELFF. DNA for the CDR3: TGCGCCAGCAGCCAAGTTCCTGGCGGGACAGTAAACACCGGGGAGCTGTTTTTT.

This chain joins TRBV28 and TRBJ2-7, with D possibly matching TRBD2 (5 bases). Per the germline V gene, CDR1 is MDHEN and CDR2 is SYDVKM. Trimming stripped 3 bases from V and 0 bases from J, with 9 bases between. This CDR3 region has 14 residues. The chain's CDR3 is CASSFLGSSYEQYF. Written as DNA, the CDR3 is TGTGCCAGCAGTTTTCTGGGGAGCTCCTACGAGCAGTACTTC. Full variable domain (rest looked up from reference TRBV28 and TRBJ2-7): DVKVTQSSRYLVKRTGEKVFLECVQDMDHENMFWYRQDPGLGLRLIYFSYDVKMKEKGDIPEGYSVSREKKERFSLILESASTNQTSMYLCASSFLGSSYEQYFGPGTRLTVT.

The gene calls are TRBV7-9 and TRBJ2-7, with D possibly being TRBD1 (6 bases). This CDR3 is built from 14 residues. Germline V gene data show CDR1 as SEHNR and CDR2 as FQNEAQ (reference sequence). Trimming stripped 5 bases from V and 4 bases from J, with 15 bases between. The CDR3 DNA is TGTGCCAGCAGCCCAGGGACAACCCCTTACGAGCAGTACTTC. Its protein is CASSPGTTPYEQYF. Full variable domain (missing parts from reference TRBV7-9 and TRBJ2-7): DTGVSQNPRHKITKRGQNVTFRCDPISEHNRLYWYRQTLGQGPEFLTYFQNEAQLEKSRLLSDRFSAERPKGSFSTLEIQRTEQGDSAMYLCASSPGTTPYEQYFGPGTRLTVT.